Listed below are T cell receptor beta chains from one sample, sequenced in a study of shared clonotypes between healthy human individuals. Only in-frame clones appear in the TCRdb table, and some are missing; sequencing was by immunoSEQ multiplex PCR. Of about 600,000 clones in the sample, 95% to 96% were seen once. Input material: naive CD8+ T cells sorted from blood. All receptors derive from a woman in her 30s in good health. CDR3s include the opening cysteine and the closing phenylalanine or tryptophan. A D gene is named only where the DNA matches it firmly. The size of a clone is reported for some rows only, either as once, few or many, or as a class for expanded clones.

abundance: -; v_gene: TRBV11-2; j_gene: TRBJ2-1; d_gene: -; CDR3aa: CASSLVHEQFF; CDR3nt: TGTGCCAGCAGCTTAGTGCATGAGCAGTTCTTC
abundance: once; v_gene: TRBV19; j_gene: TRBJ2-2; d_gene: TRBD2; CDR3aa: CASSMGVAGDTGELFF; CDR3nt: TGTGCCAGTAGTATGGGCGTAGCGGGAGACACCGGGGAGCTGTTTTTT
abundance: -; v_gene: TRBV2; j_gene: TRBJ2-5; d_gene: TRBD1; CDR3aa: CASRDRDREETQYF; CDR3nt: TGTGCCAGCAGGGACCGGGACAGGGAAGAGACCCAGTACTTC
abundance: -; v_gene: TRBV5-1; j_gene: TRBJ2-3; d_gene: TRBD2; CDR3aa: CATGVKREGADTQYF; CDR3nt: TGCGCCACCGGGGTCAAACGGGAGGGCGCAGATACGCAGTATTTT
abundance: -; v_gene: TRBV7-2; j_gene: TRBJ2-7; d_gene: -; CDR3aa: CASSPDPEAYEQYF; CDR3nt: TGTGCCAGCAGCCCAGACCCTGAGGCCTACGAGCAGTACTTC
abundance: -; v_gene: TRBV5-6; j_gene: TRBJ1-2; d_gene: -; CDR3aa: CASSLSENHYGYTF; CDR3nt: TGTGCCAGCAGCTTGAGCGAAAACCACTATGGCTACACCTTC
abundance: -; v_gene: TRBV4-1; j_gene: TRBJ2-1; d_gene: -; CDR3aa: CASSQEPPDSFYNEQFF; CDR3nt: TGCGCCAGCAGCCAAGAGCCCCCGGACAGCTTTTACAATGAGCAGTTCTTC
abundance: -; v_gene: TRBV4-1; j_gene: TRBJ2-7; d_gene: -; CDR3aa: CASSQEIRVSEQYF; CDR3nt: TGCGCCAGCAGCCAAGAAATCAGGGTTAGCGAGCAGTACTTC
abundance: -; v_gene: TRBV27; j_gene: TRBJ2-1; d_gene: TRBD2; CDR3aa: CASSVLASGYAINEQFF; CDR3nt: TGTGCCAGCAGTGTTCTGGCTAGCGGGTACGCTATTAATGAGCAGTTCTTC
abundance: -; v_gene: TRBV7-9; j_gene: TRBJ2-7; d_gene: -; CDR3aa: CASSFGPLEQYF; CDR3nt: TGTGCCAGCAGCTTCGGACCCCTCGAGCAGTACTTC
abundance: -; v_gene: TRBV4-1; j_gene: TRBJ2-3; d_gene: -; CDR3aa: CASSPIAVTSTDTQYF; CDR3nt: TGCGCCAGCAGCCCAATAGCGGTTACTAGCACAGATACGCAGTATTTT
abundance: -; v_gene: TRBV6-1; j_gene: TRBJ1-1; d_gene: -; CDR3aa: CASSAPGLPVEAFF; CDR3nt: TGTGCCAGCAGTGCTCCAGGTCTTCCCGTTGAAGCTTTCTTT
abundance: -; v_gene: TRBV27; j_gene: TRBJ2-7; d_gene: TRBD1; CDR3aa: CASSYGQGANEQYF; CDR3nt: TGTGCCAGCAGCTACGGACAGGGGGCGAACGAGCAGTACTTC
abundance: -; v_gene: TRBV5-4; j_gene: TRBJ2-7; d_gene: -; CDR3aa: CASSLRGNSYEQYF; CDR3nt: TGTGCCAGCAGCTTGCGGGGAAACTCCTACGAGCAGTACTTC
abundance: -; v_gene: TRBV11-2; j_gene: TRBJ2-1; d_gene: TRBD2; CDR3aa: CASSLDPGLAEYNEQFF; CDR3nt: TGTGCCAGCAGCTTAGACCCAGGGCTAGCGGAGTACAATGAGCAGTTCTTC
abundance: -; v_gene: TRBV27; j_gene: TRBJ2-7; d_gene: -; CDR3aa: CASSLSPAASSYEQYF; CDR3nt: TGTGCCAGCAGTTTATCGCCAGCGGCGAGCTCCTACGAGCAGTACTTC
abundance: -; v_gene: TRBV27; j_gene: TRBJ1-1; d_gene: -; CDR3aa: CASIGITEAFF; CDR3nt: TGTGCCAGCATCGGGATCACTGAAGCTTTCTTT
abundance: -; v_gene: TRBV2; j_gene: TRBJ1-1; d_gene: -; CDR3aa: CASSPGGLNTEAFF; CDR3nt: TGTGCCAGCAGTCCTGGGGGCTTGAACACTGAAGCTTTCTTT
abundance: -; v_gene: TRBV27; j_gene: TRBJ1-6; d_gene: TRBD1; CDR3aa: CASSYTGTGSSPLHF; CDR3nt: TGTGCCAGCAGTTACACCGGGACAGGCAGTTCACCCCTCCACTTT
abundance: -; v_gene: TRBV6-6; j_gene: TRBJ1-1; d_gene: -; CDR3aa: CASSYGSGGNTEAFF; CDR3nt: TGTGCCAGCAGTTACGGTTCGGGGGGCAACACTGAAGCTTTCTTT
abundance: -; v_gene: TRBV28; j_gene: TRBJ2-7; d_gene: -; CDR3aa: CASSLSRRAAYEQYF; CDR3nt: TGTGCCAGCAGTTTATCGAGAAGGGCCGCCTACGAGCAGTACTTC
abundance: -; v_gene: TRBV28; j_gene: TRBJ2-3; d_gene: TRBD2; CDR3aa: CASRHRLAGGPESAQYF; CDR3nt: TGTGCCAGCAGGCACCGACTAGCGGGAGGGCCGGAGTCCGCGCAGTATTTT
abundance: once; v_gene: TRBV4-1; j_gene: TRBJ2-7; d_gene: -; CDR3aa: CASSQPGRSYEQYF; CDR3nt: TGCGCCAGCAGCCAGCCCGGACGGAGCTACGAGCAGTACTTC
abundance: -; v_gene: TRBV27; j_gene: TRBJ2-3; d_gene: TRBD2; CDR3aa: CASSFLTSGSLNTQYF; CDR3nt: TGTGCCAGCAGTTTCTTAACTAGCGGGAGTCTGAATACGCAGTATTTT
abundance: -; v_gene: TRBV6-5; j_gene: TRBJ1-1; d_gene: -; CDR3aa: CASSHKWPGLGAFF; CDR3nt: TGTGCCAGCAGTCACAAGTGGCCGGGACTCGGAGCTTTCTTT
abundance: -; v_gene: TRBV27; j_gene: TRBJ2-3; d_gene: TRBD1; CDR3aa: CASRQTGDRTDTQYF; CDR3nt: TGTGCCAGCAGGCAGACAGGGGATCGCACAGATACGCAGTATTTT
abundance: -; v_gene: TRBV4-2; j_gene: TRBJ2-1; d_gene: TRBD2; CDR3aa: CASSQASGSGEQFF; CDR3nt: TGTGCCAGCAGCCAAGCTAGCGGGAGTGGTGAGCAGTTCTTC
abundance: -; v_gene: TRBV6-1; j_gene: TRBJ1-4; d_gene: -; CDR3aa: CASSDSRGYANEKLFF; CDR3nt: TGTGCCAGCAGTGATTCTAGGGGGTACGCTAATGAAAAACTGTTTTTT
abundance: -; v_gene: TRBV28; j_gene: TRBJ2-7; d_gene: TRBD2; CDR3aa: CASSPLAGPSYEQYF; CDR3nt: TGTGCCAGCAGTCCCCTAGCGGGTCCATCCTACGAGCAGTACTTC
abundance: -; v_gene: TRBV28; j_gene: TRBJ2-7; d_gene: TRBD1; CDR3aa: CASSQTRGGLSEQYF; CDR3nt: TGTGCCAGCAGCCAAACAAGAGGGGGCCTCTCCGAGCAGTACTTC
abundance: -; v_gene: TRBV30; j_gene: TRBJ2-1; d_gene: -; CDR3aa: CAWSPSASVSYNEQFF; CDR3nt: TGTGCCTGGAGTCCTTCCGCTAGCGTTTCCTACAATGAGCAGTTCTTC
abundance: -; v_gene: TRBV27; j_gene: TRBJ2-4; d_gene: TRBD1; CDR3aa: CASSLRQGPAKNIQYF; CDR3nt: TGTGCCAGCAGTTTACGACAGGGGCCAGCCAAAAACATTCAGTACTTC
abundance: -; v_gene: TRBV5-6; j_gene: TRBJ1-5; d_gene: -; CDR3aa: CASSLYPDQPQHF; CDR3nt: TGTGCCAGCAGCTTATATCCGGATCAGCCCCAGCATTTT
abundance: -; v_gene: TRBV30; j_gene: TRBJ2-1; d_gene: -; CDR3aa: CAWSPPLTNEQFF; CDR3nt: TGTGCCTGGAGTCCCCCCTTGACTAATGAGCAGTTCTTC
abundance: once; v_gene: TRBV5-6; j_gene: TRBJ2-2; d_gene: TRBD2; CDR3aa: CASSFPEGGPRTGELFF; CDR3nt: TGTGCCAGCAGCTTCCCGGAGGGAGGGCCGAGGACCGGGGAGCTGTTTTTT
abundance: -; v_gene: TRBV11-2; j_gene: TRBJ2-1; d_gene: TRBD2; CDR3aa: CASSLGTSGGNEQFF; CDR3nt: TGTGCCAGCAGCTTAGGCACTAGCGGGGGCAATGAGCAGTTCTTC
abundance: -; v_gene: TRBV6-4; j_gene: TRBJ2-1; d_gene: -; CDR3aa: CASSATSLSSYNEQFF; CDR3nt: TGTGCCAGCAGCGCAACTAGTTTGAGCTCCTACAATGAGCAGTTCTTC
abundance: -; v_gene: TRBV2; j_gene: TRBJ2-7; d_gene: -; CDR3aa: CASSEGVYEQYF; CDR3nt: TGTGCCAGCAGTGAAGGGGTCTACGAGCAGTACTTC
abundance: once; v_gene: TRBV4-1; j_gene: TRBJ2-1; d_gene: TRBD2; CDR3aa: CASSVRELAGGTNEQFF; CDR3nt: TGCGCCAGCAGCGTCAGAGAACTAGCGGGAGGGACTAATGAGCAGTTCTTC
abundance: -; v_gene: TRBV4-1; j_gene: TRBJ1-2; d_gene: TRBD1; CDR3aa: CASSLSLGDSDYGYTF; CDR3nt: TGCGCCAGCAGCCTTTCATTGGGGGACAGCGACTATGGCTACACCTTC
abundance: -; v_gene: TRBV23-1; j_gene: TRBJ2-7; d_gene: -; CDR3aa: CAPSPGLLTYEQYF; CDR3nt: TGCGCCCCCTCACCGGGGCTCCTAACCTACGAGCAGTACTTC
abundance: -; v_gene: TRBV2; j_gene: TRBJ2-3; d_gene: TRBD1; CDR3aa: CATGTGFTDTQYF; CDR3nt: TGTGCCACCGGGACAGGATTCACAGATACGCAGTATTTT
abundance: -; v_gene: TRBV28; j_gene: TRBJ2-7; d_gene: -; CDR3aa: CASSLFAEGEQYF; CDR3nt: TGTGCCAGCAGTTTATTTGCGGAGGGCGAGCAGTACTTC
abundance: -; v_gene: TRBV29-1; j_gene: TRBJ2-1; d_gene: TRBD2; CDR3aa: CSALGRPGLAVYNEQFF; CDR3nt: TGCAGCGCTCTAGGACGGCCGGGACTAGCGGTCTACAATGAGCAGTTCTTC
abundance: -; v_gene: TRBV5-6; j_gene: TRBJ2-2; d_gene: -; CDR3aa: CASSLRARGGTGELFF; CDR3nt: TGTGCCAGCAGCTTGCGGGCCCGTGGAGGCACCGGGGAGCTGTTTTTT
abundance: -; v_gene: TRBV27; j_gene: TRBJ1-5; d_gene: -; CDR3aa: CASSLWGQPQHF; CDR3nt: TGTGCCAGCAGTTTATGGGGTCAGCCCCAGCATTTT
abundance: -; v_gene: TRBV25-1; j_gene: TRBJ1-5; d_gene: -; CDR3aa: CASSEFGGNQPQHF; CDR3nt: TGTGCCAGCAGTGAATTTGGGGGCAATCAGCCCCAGCATTTT
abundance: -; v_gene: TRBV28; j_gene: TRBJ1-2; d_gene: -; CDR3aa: CASSLSPGSDGYTF; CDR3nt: TGTGCCAGCAGTTTATCTCCAGGGTCTGATGGCTACACCTTC
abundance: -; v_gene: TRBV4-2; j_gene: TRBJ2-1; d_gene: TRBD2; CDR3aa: CASSQGVVTREGGGLAEFF; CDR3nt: TGTGCCAGCAGCCAAGGCGTAGTAACCCGGGAGGGCGGGGGGTTGGCGGAGTTCTTC
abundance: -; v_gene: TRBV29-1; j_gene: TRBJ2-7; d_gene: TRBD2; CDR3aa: CSVELREGTPYEQYF; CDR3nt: TGCAGCGTTGAACTGCGGGAGGGGACCCCCTACGAGCAGTACTTC
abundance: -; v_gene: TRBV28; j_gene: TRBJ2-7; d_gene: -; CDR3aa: CASSTRLVGYEQYF; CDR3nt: TGTGCCAGCAGCACCAGGCTGGTGGGCTACGAGCAGTACTTC
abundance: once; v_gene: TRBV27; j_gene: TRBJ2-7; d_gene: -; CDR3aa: CASSLLGVSYEQYF; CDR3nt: TGTGCCAGCAGTTTACTCGGTGTCTCCTACGAGCAGTACTTC